These T cell receptor beta chains were read from a single sample in a study of technical replicates of blood from a few donors. Libraries were prepared by immunoSEQ multiplex PCR; TCRdb keeps only in-frame clonotypes and omits some of them. Of 100,000 or so clones listed, roughly 95% were seen once; the top ten hold about 0.38%. The specimen was T cells isolated from PBMCs. All receptors derive from a human donor in good health. CDR3s include the opening cysteine and the closing phenylalanine or tryptophan.

J gene | V gene | CDR3 protein
TRBJ1-4 | TRBV9 | CASSATGVPNEKLFF
TRBJ2-2 | TRBV19 | CASSISFWNRANTGELFF
TRBJ1-4 | TRBV18 | CASSPSGSNEKLFF
TRBJ1-2 | TRBV6-4 | CASSKGVGGYTF
TRBJ2-7 | TRBV11-2 | CASSFQSYGSYEQYF
TRBJ2-1 | TRBV6-5 | CASSYSSGDTGNEQFF
TRBJ2-1 | TRBV5-1 | CASSLFEGGGSNEQFF
TRBJ2-7 | TRBV30 | CAWSVGRDEQYF
TRBJ2-7 | TRBV9 | CASSVGGQGGYEQYF
TRBJ2-1 | TRBV5-4 | CASSLQTGWQFF
TRBJ1-5 | TRBV15 | CATSPAGDQPQHF
TRBJ2-7 | TRBV2 | CASSNEQAGVGEQYF
TRBJ2-7 | TRBV27 | CASRPGGGPYEQYF
TRBJ2-7 | TRBV10-3 | CAISDFQGLAASYEQYF
TRBJ2-1 | TRBV6-1 | CASSVTGLAGVNEQFF
TRBJ1-5 | TRBV2 | CASSEEASNQPQHF
TRBJ2-2 | TRBV29-1 | CSVRLAGKPGELFF
TRBJ1-1 | TRBV27 | CASSLLMSRGITEAFF
TRBJ2-5 | TRBV27 | CASSYRQKLQETQYF
TRBJ2-3 | TRBV28 | CASGLRGGGDTQYF
TRBJ1-1 | TRBV9 | CASSVALKNTEAFF
TRBJ1-1 | TRBV10-3 | CAISERQGRGTEAFF
TRBJ1-2 | TRBV21-1 | CASSKIQVSPCYGYTF
TRBJ2-7 | TRBV5-1 | CASRQRTGRTTHEQYF
TRBJ2-3 | TRBV27 | CASSHLERSSSTDTQYF
TRBJ1-5 | TRBV28 | CASSFTSRYQPQHF
TRBJ2-2 | TRBV4-3 | CASSHYSSGELFF
TRBJ2-1 | TRBV27 | CASSPPLTSANEQFF
TRBJ1-4 | TRBV2 | CASSEQGGKLFF
TRBJ1-1 | TRBV6-5 | CASSYRGEGEAFF
TRBJ1-5 | TRBV6-5 | CASSYSPNQPQHF
TRBJ2-7 | TRBV11-3 | CASSLKGGSSYEQYF
TRBJ2-3 | TRBV2 | CASRGVAGRADTQYF
TRBJ2-7 | TRBV18 | CASSEQGNEQYF
TRBJ1-2 | TRBV19 | CASHQGVDGYGYTF
TRBJ1-1 | TRBV18 | CASSPPAGQGTEAFF
TRBJ2-1 | TRBV5-1 | CASSPIRGRDRNEQFF
TRBJ2-3 | TRBV5-4 | CASSLRQGPTSGSSTDTQYF
TRBJ2-3 | TRBV5-5 | CASSLNGSPDTQYF
TRBJ2-7 | TRBV10-3 | CAISEGRESDEQYF
TRBJ2-7 | TRBV14 | CASSHRDRVPYEQYF
TRBJ2-5 | TRBV5-4 | CASSLSLAGGLGETQYF
TRBJ1-2 | TRBV15 | CATSRLPGTGNYGYTF
TRBJ2-5 | TRBV29-1 | CSVSSFPGERETQYF
TRBJ2-3 | TRBV15 | CATSRVAGVVDTQYF
TRBJ2-2 | TRBV19 | CASRQGNTGELFF
TRBJ2-7 | TRBV2 | CASSEVGGGGPAYEQYF
TRBJ2-1 | TRBV4-1 | CASSHITSSYNEQFF
TRBJ2-7 | TRBV18 | CASSPGLAGYEQYF
TRBJ2-7 | TRBV6-5 | CASSSGRGTSYEQYF
TRBJ2-7 | TRBV11-2 | CASSLGLAAYEQYF
TRBJ2-5 | TRBV6-5 | CASRGQGRETQYF